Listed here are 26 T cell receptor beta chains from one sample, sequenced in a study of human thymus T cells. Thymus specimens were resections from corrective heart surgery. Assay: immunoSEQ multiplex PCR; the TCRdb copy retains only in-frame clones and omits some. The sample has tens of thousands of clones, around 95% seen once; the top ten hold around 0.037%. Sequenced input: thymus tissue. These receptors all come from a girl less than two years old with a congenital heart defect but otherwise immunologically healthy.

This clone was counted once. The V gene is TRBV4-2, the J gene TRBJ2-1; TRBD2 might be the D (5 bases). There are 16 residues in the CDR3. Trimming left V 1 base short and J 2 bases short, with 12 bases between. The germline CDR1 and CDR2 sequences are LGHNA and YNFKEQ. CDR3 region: CASSQATTDPYNEQFF. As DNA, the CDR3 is TGTGCCAGCAGCCAAGCGACTACTGACCCCTACAATGAGCAGTTCTTC.

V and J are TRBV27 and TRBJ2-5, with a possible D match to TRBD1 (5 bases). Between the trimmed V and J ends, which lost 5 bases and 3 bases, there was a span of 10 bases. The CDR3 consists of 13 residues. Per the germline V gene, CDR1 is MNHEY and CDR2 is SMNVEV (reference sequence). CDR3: CASSTGAKETQYF. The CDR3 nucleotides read TGTGCCAGCAGTACAGGAGCCAAAGAGACCCAGTACTTC.

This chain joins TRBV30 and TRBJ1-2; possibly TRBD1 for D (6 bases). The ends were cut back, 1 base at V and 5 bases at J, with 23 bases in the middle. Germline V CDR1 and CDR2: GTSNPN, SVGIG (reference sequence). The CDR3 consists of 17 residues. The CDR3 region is CAWSAGGGARLIYGYTF. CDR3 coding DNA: TGTGCCTGGAGTGCGGGCGGGGGCGCTAGACTAATATATGGCTACACCTTC.

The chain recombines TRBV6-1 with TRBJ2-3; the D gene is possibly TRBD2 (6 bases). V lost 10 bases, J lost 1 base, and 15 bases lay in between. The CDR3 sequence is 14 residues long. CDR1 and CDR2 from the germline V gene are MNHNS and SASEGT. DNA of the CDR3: TGTGCCACCCTAGCGATCGAGGGCACAGATACGCAGTATTTT. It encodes CATLAIEGTDTQYF.

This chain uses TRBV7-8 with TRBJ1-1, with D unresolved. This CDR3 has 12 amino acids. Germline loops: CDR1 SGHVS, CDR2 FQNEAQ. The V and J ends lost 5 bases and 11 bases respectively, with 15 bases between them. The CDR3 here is CASSLLDGRAFF. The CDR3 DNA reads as TGTGCCAGCAGCCTACTGGACGGTCGGGCTTTCTTT. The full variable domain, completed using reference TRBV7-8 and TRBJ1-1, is GAGVSQSPRYKVAKRGQDVALRCDPISGHVSLFWYQQALGQGPEFLTYFQNEAQLDKSGLPSDRFFAERPEGSVSTLKIQRTQQEDSAVYLCASSLLDGRAFFGQGTRLTVV.

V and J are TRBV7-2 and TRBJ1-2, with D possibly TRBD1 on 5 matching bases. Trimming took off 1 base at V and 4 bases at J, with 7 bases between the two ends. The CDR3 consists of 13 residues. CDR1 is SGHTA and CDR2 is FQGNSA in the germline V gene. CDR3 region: CASSLVGTYGYTF. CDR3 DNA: TGTGCCAGCAGCTTAGTAGGGACCTATGGCTACACCTTC.

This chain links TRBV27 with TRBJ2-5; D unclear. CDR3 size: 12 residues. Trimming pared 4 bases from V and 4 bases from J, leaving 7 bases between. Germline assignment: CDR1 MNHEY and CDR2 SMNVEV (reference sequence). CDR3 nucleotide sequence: TGTGCCAGCAGTTCTGGTGGAGAGACCCAGTACTTC. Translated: CASSSGGETQYF.

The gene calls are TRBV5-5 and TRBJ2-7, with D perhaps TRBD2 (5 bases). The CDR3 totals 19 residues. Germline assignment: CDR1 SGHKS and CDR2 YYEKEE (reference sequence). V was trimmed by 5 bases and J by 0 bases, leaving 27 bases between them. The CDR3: CASSPPASFPSRSSYEQYF. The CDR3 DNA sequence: TGTGCCAGCAGTCCCCCAGCTAGCTTCCCGAGCCGGAGCTCCTACGAGCAGTACTTC.

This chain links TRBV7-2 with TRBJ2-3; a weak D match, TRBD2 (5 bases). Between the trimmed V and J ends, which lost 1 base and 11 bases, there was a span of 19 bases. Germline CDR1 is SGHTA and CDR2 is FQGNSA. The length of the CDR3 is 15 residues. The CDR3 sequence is CASSLGNLRDCKQYF. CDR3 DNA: TGTGCCAGCAGCTTAGGGAACCTCCGGGATTGCAAGCAGTATTTT.

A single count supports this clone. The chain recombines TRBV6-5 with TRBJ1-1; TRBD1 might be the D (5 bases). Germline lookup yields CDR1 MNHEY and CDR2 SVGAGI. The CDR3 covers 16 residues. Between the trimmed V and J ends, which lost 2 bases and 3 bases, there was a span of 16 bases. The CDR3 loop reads CASSYGVLGPDTEAFF. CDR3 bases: TGTGCCAGCAGTTACGGGGTACTGGGACCCGACACTGAAGCTTTCTTT.

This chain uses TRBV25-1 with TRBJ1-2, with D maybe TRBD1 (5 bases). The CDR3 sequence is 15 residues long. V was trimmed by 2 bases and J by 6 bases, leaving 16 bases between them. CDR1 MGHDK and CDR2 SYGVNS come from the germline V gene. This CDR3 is CASSEHILGVDGYTF. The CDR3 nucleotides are TGTGCCAGCAGTGAACATATTTTGGGGGTGGATGGCTACACCTTC.

The CDR3 sequence: CSGEREGPDTQYF. The CDR3 DNA is TGCAGCGGTGAGCGGGAGGGCCCTGATACGCAGTATTTT. V is TRBV29-1 and J is TRBJ2-3; TRBD2 matches 10 bases. V lost 7 bases to trimming and J lost 6 bases; unmatched junction nucleotides: 7. The CDR3 runs to 13 residues. CDR1 is SQVTM, CDR2 ANQGSEA, per germline.

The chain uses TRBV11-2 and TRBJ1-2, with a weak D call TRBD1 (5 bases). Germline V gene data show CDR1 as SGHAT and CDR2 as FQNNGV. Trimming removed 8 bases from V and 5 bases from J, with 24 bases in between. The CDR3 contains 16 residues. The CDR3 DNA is TGTGCCAGCGGGTGTGGGCAGGGAAGGGGATATTATGGCTACACCTTC. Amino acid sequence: CASGCGQGRGYYGYTF.

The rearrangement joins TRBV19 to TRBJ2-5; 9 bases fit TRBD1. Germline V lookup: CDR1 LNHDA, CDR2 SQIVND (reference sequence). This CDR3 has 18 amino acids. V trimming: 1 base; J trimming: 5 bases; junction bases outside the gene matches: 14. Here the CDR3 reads CASSIGGTGPYLGETQYF. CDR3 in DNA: TGTGCCAGTAGTATAGGAGGGACAGGGCCCTACCTCGGGGAGACCCAGTACTTC.

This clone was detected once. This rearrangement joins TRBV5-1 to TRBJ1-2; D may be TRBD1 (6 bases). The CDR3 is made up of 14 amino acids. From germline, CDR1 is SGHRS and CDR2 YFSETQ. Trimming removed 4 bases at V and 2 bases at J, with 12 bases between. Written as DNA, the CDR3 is TGCGCCAGCAGCCCCACGGACAGCAACTATGGCTACACCTTC. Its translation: CASSPTDSNYGYTF. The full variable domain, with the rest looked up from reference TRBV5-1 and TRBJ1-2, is KAGVTQTPRYLIKTRGQQVTLSCSPISGHRSVSWYQQTPGQGLQFLFEYFSETQRNKGNFPGRFSGRQFSNSRSEMNVSTLELGDSALYLCASSPTDSNYGYTFGSGTRLTVV.

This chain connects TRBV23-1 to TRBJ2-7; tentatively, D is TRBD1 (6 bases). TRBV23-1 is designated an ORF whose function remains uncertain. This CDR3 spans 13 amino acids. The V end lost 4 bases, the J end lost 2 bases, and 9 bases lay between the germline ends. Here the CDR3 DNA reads TGCGCCAGCAGTCGAGGACAGACCTACGAGCAGTACTTC. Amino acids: CASSRGQTYEQYF.

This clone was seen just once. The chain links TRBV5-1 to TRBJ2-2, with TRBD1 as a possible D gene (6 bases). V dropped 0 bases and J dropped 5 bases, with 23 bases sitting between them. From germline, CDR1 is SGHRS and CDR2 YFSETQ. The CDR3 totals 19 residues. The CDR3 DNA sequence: TGCGCCAGCAGCTTGGTGGACTCGAGGGGGACCCCCCTAACCGGGGAGCTGTTTTTT. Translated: CASSLVDSRGTPLTGELFF.

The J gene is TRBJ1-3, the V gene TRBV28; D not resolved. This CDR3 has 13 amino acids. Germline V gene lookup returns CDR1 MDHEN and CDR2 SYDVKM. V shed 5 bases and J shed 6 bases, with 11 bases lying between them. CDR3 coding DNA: TGTGCCAGCAGTCCTAGGGAAGCAAACACCATATATTTT. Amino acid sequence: CASSPREANTIYF.

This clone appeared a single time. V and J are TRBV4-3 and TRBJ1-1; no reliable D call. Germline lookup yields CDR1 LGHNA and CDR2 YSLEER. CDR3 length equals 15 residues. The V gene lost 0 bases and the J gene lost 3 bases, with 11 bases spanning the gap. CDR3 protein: CASSQDSLRDTEAFF. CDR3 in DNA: TGCGCCAGCAGCCAAGATAGTCTGCGGGACACTGAAGCTTTCTTT.

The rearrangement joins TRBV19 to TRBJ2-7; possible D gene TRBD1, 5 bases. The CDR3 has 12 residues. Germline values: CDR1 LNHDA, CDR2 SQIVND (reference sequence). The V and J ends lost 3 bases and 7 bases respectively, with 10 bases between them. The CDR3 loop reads CASSMDRQEQYF. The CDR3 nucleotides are TGTGCCAGTAGTATGGATCGACAGGAGCAGTACTTC.

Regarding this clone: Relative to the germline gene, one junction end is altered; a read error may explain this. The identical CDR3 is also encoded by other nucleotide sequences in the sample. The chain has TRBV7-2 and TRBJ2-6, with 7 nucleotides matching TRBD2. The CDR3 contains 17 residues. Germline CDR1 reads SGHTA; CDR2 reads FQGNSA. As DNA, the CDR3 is TGTGCTAGCAGCTCGCTAGCGGACTTATCTGGGGCCAACGTCCTGACTTTC. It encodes CASSSLADLSGANVLTF.

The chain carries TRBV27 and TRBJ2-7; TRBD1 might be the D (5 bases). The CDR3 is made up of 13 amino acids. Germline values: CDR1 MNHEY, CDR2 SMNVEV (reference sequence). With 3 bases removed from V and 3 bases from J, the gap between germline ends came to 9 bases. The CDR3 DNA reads TGTGCCAGCAGTTTCGGGCAGGGCTACGAGCAGTACTTC. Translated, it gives CASSFGQGYEQYF.

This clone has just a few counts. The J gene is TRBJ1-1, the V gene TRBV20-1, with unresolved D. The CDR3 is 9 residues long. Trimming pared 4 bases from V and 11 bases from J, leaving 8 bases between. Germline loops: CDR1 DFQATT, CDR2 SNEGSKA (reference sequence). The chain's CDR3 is CSATDPAFF. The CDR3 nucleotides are TGCAGTGCTACTGACCCGGCTTTCTTT.

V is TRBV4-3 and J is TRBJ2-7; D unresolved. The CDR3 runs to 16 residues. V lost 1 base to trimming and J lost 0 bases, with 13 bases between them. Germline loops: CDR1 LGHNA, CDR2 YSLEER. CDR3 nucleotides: TGCGCCAGCAGCCAAGTCCCCGGTTCAGTCTCCTACGAGCAGTACTTC. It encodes CASSQVPGSVSYEQYF.

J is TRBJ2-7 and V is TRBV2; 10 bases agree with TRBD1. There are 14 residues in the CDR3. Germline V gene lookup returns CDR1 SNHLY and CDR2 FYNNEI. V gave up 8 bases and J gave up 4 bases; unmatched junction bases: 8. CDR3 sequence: CASRRQGANYEQYF. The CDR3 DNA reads TGTGCCAGCCGCAGACAGGGGGCGAATTACGAGCAGTACTTC.

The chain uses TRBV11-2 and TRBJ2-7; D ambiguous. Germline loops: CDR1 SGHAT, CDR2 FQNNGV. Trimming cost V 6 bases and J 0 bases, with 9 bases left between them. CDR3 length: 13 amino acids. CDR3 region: CASSPRSSYEQYF. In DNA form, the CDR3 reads TGTGCCAGCAGTCCGAGGAGCTCCTACGAGCAGTACTTC.